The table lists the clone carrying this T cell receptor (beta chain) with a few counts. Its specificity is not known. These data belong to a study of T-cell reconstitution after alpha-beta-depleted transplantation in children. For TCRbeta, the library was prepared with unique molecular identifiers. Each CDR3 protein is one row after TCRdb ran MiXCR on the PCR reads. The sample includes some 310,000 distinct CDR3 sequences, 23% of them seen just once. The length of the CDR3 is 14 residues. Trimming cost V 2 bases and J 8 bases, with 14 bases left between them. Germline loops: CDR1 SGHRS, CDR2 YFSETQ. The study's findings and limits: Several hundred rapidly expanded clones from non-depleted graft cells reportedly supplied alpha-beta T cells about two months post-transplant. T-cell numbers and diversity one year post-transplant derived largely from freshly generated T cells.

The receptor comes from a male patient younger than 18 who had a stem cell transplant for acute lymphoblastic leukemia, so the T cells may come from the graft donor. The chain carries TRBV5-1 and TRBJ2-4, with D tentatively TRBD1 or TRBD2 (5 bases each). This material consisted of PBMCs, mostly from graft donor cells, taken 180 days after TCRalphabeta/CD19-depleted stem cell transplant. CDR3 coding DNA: TGCGCCAGCAGCTTTGGAGGCTTGGGGGACATTCAGTACTTC. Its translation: CASSFGGLGDIQYF.